The 15 T cell receptor beta chains below were found in one sample sequenced in a study of blood T cell repertoires in COVID-19. The protocol was immunoSEQ multiplex PCR, while the TCRdb copy is restricted to in-frame clones and leaves out a portion. Here the sample spans approximately 300,000 clones, more than 85% being singletons. Sequencing was carried out using PBMCs or T cells enriched from blood (not recorded which). The receptors originated from a woman in her twenties or thirties who had recovered from COVID-19.

As DNA, the CDR3 is TGTGCCAGCAGCTTATATAGTCTTGAGACCCAGTACTTC. Translated, it gives CASSLYSLETQYF. The chain links TRBV7-2 to TRBJ2-5; D not certain. This CDR3 has 13 residues. Looked up from germline, CDR1 is SGHTA and CDR2 is FQGNSA. The V gene lost 2 bases and the J gene lost 5 bases, with 9 bases spanning the gap.

This chain links TRBV27 with TRBJ2-7, with 8 bases fitting TRBD2. V gave up 6 bases and J gave up 3 bases; unmatched junction bases: 7. Germline CDR1 is MNHEY and CDR2 is SMNVEV (reference sequence). The CDR3 consists of 14 residues. CDR3 loop: CASSLAGPSYEQYF. The CDR3 region has the DNA TGTGCCAGCAGCTTAGCGGGACCTAGCTACGAGCAGTACTTC.

V is TRBV5-6 and J is TRBJ2-1; 11 positions match TRBD2. The V segment lost 3 bases and the J segment 9 bases; nucleotides outside the gene matches: 11. The CDR3 has 16 amino acids. Germline V gene data show CDR1 as SGHDT and CDR2 as YYEEEE. The CDR3 bases are TGTGCCAGCAGCTCATATAGCGGGAGGGAGCTTGGTGAGCAGTTCTTC. It yields the protein CASSSYSGRELGEQFF.

The J gene is TRBJ2-2, the V gene TRBV11-2; 10 positions match TRBD2. The CDR3 totals 16 residues. V lost 1 base to trimming and J lost 4 bases; unmatched junction nucleotides: 3. CDR1 SGHAT and CDR2 FQNNGV come from the germline V gene. The CDR3 loop is CASSLAPSGGTGELFF. The CDR3 bases are TGTGCCAGCAGCTTAGCCCCTAGCGGGGGCACCGGGGAGCTGTTTTTT.

The chain joins TRBV5-1 to TRBJ2-1, with 12 bases lining up with TRBD2. Germline V gene data show CDR1 as SGHRS and CDR2 as YFSETQ. The V segment lost 9 bases and the J segment 9 bases; nucleotides outside the gene matches: 13. The CDR3 consists of 15 residues. The CDR3, as DNA: TGCGCCACCCGTGCGGCTAGCGGGAGGGTCGGTGAGCAGTTCTTC. Its protein product is CATRAASGRVGEQFF.

J is TRBJ1-1 and V is TRBV5-1; TRBD1 matches 7 bases. The trim removed 0 bases at V and 2 bases at J, leaving 7 bases unmatched. This CDR3 comprises 16 residues. Germline values: CDR1 SGHRS, CDR2 YFSETQ. The CDR3 loop reads CASSLEPGTVNTEAFF. The CDR3, as DNA: TGCGCCAGCAGCTTGGAACCCGGGACAGTTAACACTGAAGCTTTCTTT.

This rearrangement joins TRBV7-2 to TRBJ2-6; possible D gene TRBD1, 5 bases. The germline V and J ends were trimmed by 7 bases and 0 bases, with 19 bases remaining between them. Germline V gene lookup returns CDR1 SGHTA and CDR2 FQGNSA. There are 18 residues in the CDR3. The CDR3 coding sequence is TGTGCCAGCACACGATGGGGCCTCGCGGACTCTGGGGCCAACGTCCTGACTTTC. Protein product: CASTRWGLADSGANVLTF. Supplemented by reference TRBV7-2 and TRBJ2-6, the full variable domain reads GAGVSQSPSNKVTEKGKDVELRCDPISGHTALYWYRQSLGQGLEFLIYFQGNSAPDKSGLPSDRFSAERTGGSVSTLTIQRTQQEDSAVYLCASTRWGLADSGANVLTFGAGSRLTVL.

This chain links TRBV7-2 with TRBJ2-5; 7 positions agree with TRBD2. CDR1 SGHTA and CDR2 FQGNSA come from the germline V gene. The CDR3 has 14 amino acids. V lost 6 bases, J lost 7 bases, and 11 bases stayed unmatched. CDR3: CASSPGGSVGTQYF. CDR3 sequence (DNA): TGTGCCAGCAGTCCAGGCGGGAGCGTAGGGACCCAGTACTTC.

This chain joins TRBV5-1 and TRBJ2-2; possible D gene TRBD1, 6 bases. Germline V gene lookup returns CDR1 SGHRS and CDR2 YFSETQ. V was cut by 4 bases and J by 4 bases, with 14 bases left in between. The CDR3 has 15 residues. CDR3 bases: TGCGCCAGCAGCCGCTACAGGGAAGGCACCGGGGAGCTGTTTTTT. Translation gives CASSRYREGTGELFF.

V is TRBV2 and J is TRBJ2-1, with TRBD2 identical over 15 bases. The CDR3 is made up of 18 amino acids. Germline lookup yields CDR1 SNHLY and CDR2 FYNNEI. V was clipped by 7 bases and J by 0 bases; unmatched bases: 7. As DNA, the CDR3 is TGTGCCAGCAACGAAGGGACTAGCGGGGGGAGCTCCTACAATGAGCAGTTCTTC. It encodes CASNEGTSGGSSYNEQFF. The full variable domain, with the rest looked up from reference TRBV2 and TRBJ2-1, is EPEVTQTPSHQVTQMGQEVILRCVPISNHLYFYWYRQILGQKVEFLVSFYNNEISEKSEIFDDQFSVERPDGSNFTLKIRSTKLEDSAMYFCASNEGTSGGSSYNEQFFGPGTRLTVL.

Written as DNA, the CDR3 is TGTGCCAGCCTCTCAGGGTCCTACGAGCAGTACTTC. Translation gives CASLSGSYEQYF. This sequence joins TRBV6-5 and TRBJ2-7, with D perhaps TRBD1 (5 bases). Germline V gene lookup returns CDR1 MNHEY and CDR2 SVGAGI. CDR3 size: 12 residues. V was trimmed by 8 bases and J by 1 base, leaving 9 bases between them.

The rearrangement uses TRBV18 and TRBJ1-1; D remains unclear. CDR1 is KGHSH and CDR2 is LQKENI in the germline V gene. The V and J ends lost 3 bases and 1 base respectively, with 9 bases between them. CDR3 size: 14 residues. CDR3 amino acids: CASSPKQQNTEAFF. DNA for the CDR3: TGTGCCAGCTCACCGAAACAGCAGAACACTGAAGCTTTCTTT.

This rearrangement joins TRBV3-1 (or the pseudogene TRBV3-2) to TRBJ1-2; D perhaps matches TRBD1 (5 bases). V lost 11 bases, J lost 2 bases, and 9 bases lay in between. In germline, CDR1 is LGHDT, CDR2 YNNKEL (reference sequence). CDR3 length: 11 amino acids. The CDR3 DNA reads as TGTGCCGCAGGGAACAACTATGGCTACACCTTC. Translating gives CAAGNNYGYTF.

The chain combines TRBV7-9 with TRBJ2-7; 9 bases agree with TRBD1. CDR1 and CDR2 (germline): SEHNR, FQNEAQ (reference sequence). V shed 1 base and J 6 bases; nucleotides not matched to a gene: 4. The CDR3 loop spans 14 amino acids. The CDR3 coding sequence is TGTGCCAGCAGCTTAGTGGGACAGGGTGGCGAGCAGTACTTC. Translated, it gives CASSLVGQGGEQYF.

V gene TRBV5-1 combines with J gene TRBJ1-1; TRBD1 is a possible D gene (6 bases). V was pared by 4 bases and J by 1 base, with 17 bases between. In germline, CDR1 is SGHRS, CDR2 YFSETQ. This CDR3 has 16 residues. The CDR3: CASSDRPLERNTEAFF. DNA of the CDR3: TGCGCCAGCAGCGACAGGCCCCTTGAGAGGAACACTGAAGCTTTCTTT.